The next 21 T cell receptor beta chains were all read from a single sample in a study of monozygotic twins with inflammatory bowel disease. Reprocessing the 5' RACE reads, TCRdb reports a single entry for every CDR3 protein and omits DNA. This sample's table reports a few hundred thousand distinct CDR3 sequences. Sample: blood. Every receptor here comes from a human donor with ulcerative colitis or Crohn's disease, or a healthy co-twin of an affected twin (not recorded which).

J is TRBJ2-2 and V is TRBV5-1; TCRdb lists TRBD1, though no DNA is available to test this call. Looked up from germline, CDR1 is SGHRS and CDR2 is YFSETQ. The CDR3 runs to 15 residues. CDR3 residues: CASSFGTLNTGELFF.

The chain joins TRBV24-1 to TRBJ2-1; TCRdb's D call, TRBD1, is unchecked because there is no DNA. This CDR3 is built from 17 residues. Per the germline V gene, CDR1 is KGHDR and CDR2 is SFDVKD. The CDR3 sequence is CATSDLGRQGSDNEQFF.

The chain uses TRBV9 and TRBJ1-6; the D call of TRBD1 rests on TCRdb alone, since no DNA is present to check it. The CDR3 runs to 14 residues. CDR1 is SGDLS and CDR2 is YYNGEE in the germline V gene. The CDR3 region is CASGEQGDNSPLHF.

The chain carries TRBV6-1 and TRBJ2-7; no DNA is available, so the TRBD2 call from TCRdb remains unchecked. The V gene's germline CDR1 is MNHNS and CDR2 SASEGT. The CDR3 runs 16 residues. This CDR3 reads CASSVGLAGASYEQYF.

CDR3 residues: CASSPYLGQTEYGYTF. The V call is TRBV5-1, the J call TRBJ1-2; the TRBD1 assignment by TCRdb is unverifiable without DNA. CDR1 is SGHRS and CDR2 is YFSETQ in the germline V gene. CDR3 length: 16 amino acids.

CDR3 region: CASRPPVGHSGNTIYF. The chain links TRBV19 to TRBJ1-3; TCRdb lists TRBD1, though no DNA is available to test this call. The CDR3 covers 16 residues. Germline lookup yields CDR1 LNHDA and CDR2 SQIVND (reference sequence).

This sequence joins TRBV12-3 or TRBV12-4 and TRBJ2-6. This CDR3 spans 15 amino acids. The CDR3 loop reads CASSHRGSGANVLTF.

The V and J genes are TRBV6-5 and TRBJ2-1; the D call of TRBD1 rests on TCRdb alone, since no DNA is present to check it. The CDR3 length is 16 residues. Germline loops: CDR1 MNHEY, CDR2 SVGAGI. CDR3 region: CASSYSGTDSYNEQFF.

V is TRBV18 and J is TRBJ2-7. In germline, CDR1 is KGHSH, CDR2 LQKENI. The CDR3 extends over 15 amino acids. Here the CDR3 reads CASSPLVRSGYEQYF.

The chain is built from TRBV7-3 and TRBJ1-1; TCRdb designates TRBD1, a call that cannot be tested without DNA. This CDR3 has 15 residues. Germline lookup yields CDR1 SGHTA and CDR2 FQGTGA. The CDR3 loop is CASSLLGGMNTEAFF. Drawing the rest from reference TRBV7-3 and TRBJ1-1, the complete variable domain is GAGVSQTPSNKVTEKGKYVELRCDPISGHTALYWYRQSLGQGPEFLIYFQGTGAADDSGLPNDRFFAVRPEGSVSTLKIQRTERGDSAVYLCASSLLGGMNTEAFFGQGTRLTVV.

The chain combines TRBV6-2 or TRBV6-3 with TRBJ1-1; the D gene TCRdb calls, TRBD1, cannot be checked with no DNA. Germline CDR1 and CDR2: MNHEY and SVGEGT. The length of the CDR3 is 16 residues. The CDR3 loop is CASSSAPKTVNTEAFF.

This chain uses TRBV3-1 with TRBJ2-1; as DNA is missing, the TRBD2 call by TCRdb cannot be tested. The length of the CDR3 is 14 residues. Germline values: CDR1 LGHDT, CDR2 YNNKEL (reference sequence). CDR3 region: CASRLNSGGYEQFF.

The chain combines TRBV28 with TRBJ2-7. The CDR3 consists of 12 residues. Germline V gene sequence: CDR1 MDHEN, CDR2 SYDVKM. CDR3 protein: CASSLATSEQYF.

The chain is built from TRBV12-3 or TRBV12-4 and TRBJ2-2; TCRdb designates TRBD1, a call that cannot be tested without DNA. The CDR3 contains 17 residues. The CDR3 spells CASRSLPGRKNTGELFF.

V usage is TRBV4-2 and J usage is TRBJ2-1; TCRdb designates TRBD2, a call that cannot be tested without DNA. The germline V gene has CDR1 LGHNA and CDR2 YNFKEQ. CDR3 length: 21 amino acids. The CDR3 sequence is CASSQEGGIRTRLSSYNEQFF.

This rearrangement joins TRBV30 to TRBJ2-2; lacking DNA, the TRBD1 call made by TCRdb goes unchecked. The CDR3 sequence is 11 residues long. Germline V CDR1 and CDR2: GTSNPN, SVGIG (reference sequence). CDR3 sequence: CAWSGRTVLFF.

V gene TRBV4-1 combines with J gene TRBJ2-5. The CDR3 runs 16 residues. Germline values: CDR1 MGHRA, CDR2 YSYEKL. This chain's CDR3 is CASSQDQWASGETQYF.

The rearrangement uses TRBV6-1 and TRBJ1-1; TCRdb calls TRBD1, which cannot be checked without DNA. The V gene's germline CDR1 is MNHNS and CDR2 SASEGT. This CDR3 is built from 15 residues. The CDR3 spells CASSEQGALNTEAFF.

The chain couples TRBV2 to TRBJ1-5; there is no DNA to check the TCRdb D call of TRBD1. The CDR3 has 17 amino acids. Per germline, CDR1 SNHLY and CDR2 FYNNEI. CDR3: CASSGSGPRYSNQPQHF. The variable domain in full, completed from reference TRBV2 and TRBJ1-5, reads EPEVTQTPSHQVTQMGQEVILRCVPISNHLYFYWYRQILGQKVEFLVSFYNNEISEKSEIFDDQFSVERPDGSNFTLKIRSTKLEDSAMYFCASSGSGPRYSNQPQHFGDGTRLSIL.

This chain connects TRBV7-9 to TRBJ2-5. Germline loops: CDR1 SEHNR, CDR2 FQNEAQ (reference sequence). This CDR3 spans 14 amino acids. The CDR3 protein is CASSLGEYQETQYF. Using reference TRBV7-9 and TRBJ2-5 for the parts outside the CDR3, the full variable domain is DTGVSQNPRHKITKRGQNVTFRCDPISEHNRLYWYRQTLGQGPEFLTYFQNEAQLEKSRLLSDRFSAERPKGSFSTLEIQRTEQGDSAMYLCASSLGEYQETQYFGPGTRLLVL.

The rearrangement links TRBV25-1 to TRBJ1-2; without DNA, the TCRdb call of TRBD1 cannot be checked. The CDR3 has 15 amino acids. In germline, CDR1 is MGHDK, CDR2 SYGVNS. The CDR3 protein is CASTPQTPANYGYTF.